This TCR beta chain was observed in a study of Graves' ophthalmopathy and Graves' hyperthyroidism. For repertoire sequencing, the TCR beta CDR3 regions were amplified from RNA transcripts. RT-PCR in the first round used HTBI primers; a second-round multiplex PCR followed. Via MiXCR, TCRdb re-called the multiplex PCR reads, giving one row per CDR3 protein. The sample lists approximately 50,000 distinct CDR3 sequences, around half seen once, with about 25% in the top ten. Enrollment excluded any patients with other autoimmune diseases, uncontrolled infections, pregnancy or lactation. The V gene's germline CDR1 is LNHDA and CDR2 SQIVND (reference sequence). CDR3 size: 19 residues. V was shortened by 0 bases and J by 5 bases, with 24 bases between the two germline ends.

The clonotype was recovered from an adult man with Graves' ophthalmopathy. This chain links TRBV19 with TRBJ2-3; D possibly corresponds to TRBD2 (6 bases). The sample consisted of peripheral blood. Here the CDR3 reads CASSIDPSVEGLARDTQYF. The CDR3 coding sequence is TGTGCCAGTAGTATAGATCCTAGCGTAGAAGGGCTAGCGAGAGATACGCAGTATTTT.